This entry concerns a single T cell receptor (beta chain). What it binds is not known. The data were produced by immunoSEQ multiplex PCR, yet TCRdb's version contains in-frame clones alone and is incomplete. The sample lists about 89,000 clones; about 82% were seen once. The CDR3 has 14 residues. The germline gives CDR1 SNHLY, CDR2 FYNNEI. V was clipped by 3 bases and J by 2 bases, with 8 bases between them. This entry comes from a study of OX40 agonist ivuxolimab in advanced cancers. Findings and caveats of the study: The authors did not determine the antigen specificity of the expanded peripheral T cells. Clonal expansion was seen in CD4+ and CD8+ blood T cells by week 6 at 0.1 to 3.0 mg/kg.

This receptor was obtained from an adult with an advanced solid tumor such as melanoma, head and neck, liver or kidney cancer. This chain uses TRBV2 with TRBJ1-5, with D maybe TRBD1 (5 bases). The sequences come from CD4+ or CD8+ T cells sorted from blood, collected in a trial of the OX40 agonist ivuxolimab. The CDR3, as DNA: TGTGCCAGCAGTGACAGGGTGGGCAATCAGCCCCAGCATTTT. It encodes CASSDRVGNQPQHF.